The rows below give T cell receptor beta chains drawn from one sample of a study of blood T cell repertoires in COVID-19. Some clones are missing from TCRdb's copy, which holds only in-frame ones; the method was immunoSEQ multiplex PCR. This sample has a few hundred thousand clones, with under 90% found just once. What was sequenced was PBMCs or T cells enriched from blood (not recorded which). The receptors stem from a woman between 18 and 30 years old who had recovered from COVID-19. Each CDR3 is given with its conserved first and last residue. The D gene is left open where the match is weak. Only part of the rows carry a size: once, few, many, or a class if the clone is expanded.

V	D	J	size	DNA	CDR3
TRBV28	.	TRBJ1-4	.	TGTGCCAGCAGTTCAGCAGGAGGTTCAGATGAAAAACTGTTTTTT	CASSSAGGSDEKLFF
TRBV10-2	TRBD2	TRBJ2-3	.	TGCGCCAGCAGTGTTCTGATAGCGGGGGACACAGATACGCAGTATTTT	CASSVLIAGDTDTQYF
TRBV2	.	TRBJ1-2	.	TGTGCCAGCAGTGAACAGGGGCCCAATAACTATGGCTACACCTTC	CASSEQGPNNYGYTF
TRBV30	.	TRBJ1-4	.	TGTGCCTGGGGATTGTCAGGGATTCGGGAAAAACTGTTTTTT	CAWGLSGIREKLFF
TRBV2	TRBD2	TRBJ2-7	few	TGTGCCAGCAGTCGCTCGGGACTAGCGGGAGGCTTTGTCTACGAGCAGTACTTC	CASSRSGLAGGFVYEQYF
TRBV9	TRBD1	TRBJ2-1	.	TGTGCCAGCAGCGAGGGGCCGGGACAGATCTACAATGAGCAGTTCTTC	CASSEGPGQIYNEQFF
TRBV9	.	TRBJ2-3	.	TGTGCCAGCAGCCCAAACGGGGATACGCAGTATTTT	CASSPNGDTQYF
TRBV14	.	TRBJ2-7	.	TGTGCCAGCAGCCGCTCGGTCGGGTCCTACGAGCAGTACTTC	CASSRSVGSYEQYF
TRBV19	.	TRBJ2-7	once	TGTGCCAGTAGAGGGGGGGTCTACGAGCAGTACTTC	CASRGGVYEQYF
TRBV28	TRBD1	TRBJ1-3	.	TGTGCCAGCAGTCGGAAACAGGGGTATACTGGAAACACCATATATTTT	CASSRKQGYTGNTIYF
TRBV5-1	.	TRBJ2-1	.	TGCGCCAGCTCCAGGGTGGGGTACAATGAGCAGTTCTTC	CASSRVGYNEQFF
TRBV14	TRBD1	TRBJ1-6	.	TGTGCCAGCAGCCGCATGGGACAGGGGGTAAACTCACCCCTCCACTTT	CASSRMGQGVNSPLHF
TRBV27	.	TRBJ1-5	many	TGTGCCAGCAGTTATGACAGTTATCAGCCCCAGCATTTT	CASSYDSYQPQHF
TRBV7-3	.	TRBJ1-2	.	TGTGCCAGCAGTTCCCGGAGTGGGTATGGCTACACCTTC	CASSSRSGYGYTF
TRBV15	.	TRBJ2-2	.	TGTGCCACCAGCAGAGAAGGCAGGGGCTCCGGGGAGCTGTTTTTT	CATSREGRGSGELFF
TRBV9	TRBD1	TRBJ2-7	.	TGTGCCAGCAGCCCAGAGGGGACAGGGCGGGACGAGCAGTACTTC	CASSPEGTGRDEQYF
TRBV11-1	.	TRBJ2-1	.	TGTGCCAGCAGCTCGTCAGGGAATGAGCAGTTCTTC	CASSSSGNEQFF
TRBV5-8	.	TRBJ1-4	.	TGTGCCAGCAGCTTGAAGACACCTGTCCTTGAAAAACTGTTTTTT	CASSLKTPVLEKLFF
TRBV7-9	.	TRBJ2-6	.	TGTGCCAGCAGCTTAGACCAGGGATTTATGGGCTCTGGGGCCAACGTCCTGACTTTC	CASSLDQGFMGSGANVLTF
TRBV7-6	TRBD1	TRBJ2-5	.	TGTGCCAGCAGCTCCGGACAGGGGTTAGAGACCCAGTACTTC	CASSSGQGLETQYF
TRBV5-1	TRBD2	TRBJ2-7	.	TGCGCCAGCAGCTTGGGATGGGGACTAGAAGTGTACGAGCAGTACTTC	CASSLGWGLEVYEQYF
TRBV3-1/TRBV3-2	TRBD1	TRBJ1-4	few	TGTGCCAGCAGCCAAGACCCCGGGACAGGGGCTGAAAAACTGTTTTTT	CASSQDPGTGAEKLFF
TRBV5-1	TRBD2	TRBJ2-7	.	TGCGCCAGCAGCTTGGCCCGGACTAGCGGCTCCTACGAGCAGTACTTC	CASSLARTSGSYEQYF
TRBV30	.	TRBJ1-1	.	TGTGCCATTCAGGCAGGGAAGACTGAAGCTTTCTTT	CAIQAGKTEAFF
TRBV12-3/TRBV12-4	.	TRBJ2-7	.	TGTGCCAGCAGGTCGGACGGGGACGAGCAGTACTTC	CASRSDGDEQYF
TRBV7-3	TRBD2	TRBJ2-1	.	TGTGCCAGCAGCTCCCGCCCCACTAGCGGGAGCTACAATGAGCAGTTCTTC	CASSSRPTSGSYNEQFF
TRBV9	TRBD2	TRBJ2-1	once	TGTGCCAGCAGCGTAGGGACTAGCGGGAGCTTCTCAAATGAGCAGTTCTTC	CASSVGTSGSFSNEQFF
TRBV6-5	TRBD1	TRBJ2-5	.	TGTGCCAGCAGCCCCATAGGGGGCGTAAAGGAGACCCAGTACTTC	CASSPIGGVKETQYF
TRBV9	.	TRBJ1-1	.	TGTGCCAGCAGCCCTGATGGGGGGGCTCGCGGGGCTTTCTTT	CASSPDGGARGAFF
TRBV2	.	TRBJ1-1	.	TGTGCCAGCAGTGAATGGTCTACTATGAACACTGAAGCTTTCTTT	CASSEWSTMNTEAFF
TRBV18	.	TRBJ1-1	once	TGTGCCAGCTCATTGGGGCATCGGGCGAACACTGAAGCTTTCTTT	CASSLGHRANTEAFF
TRBV7-3	TRBD1	TRBJ1-2	few	TGTGCCAGCAGCTTAACTGGGACAGGGGGCGTCTATGGCTACACCTTC	CASSLTGTGGVYGYTF
TRBV15	TRBD1	TRBJ1-2	.	TGTGCCACCAGCATGGGACAGAGCTATGGCTACACCTTC	CATSMGQSYGYTF
TRBV7-8	.	TRBJ1-2	.	TGTGCCAGCAGCCACCCCGCAGGCTATGGCTACACCTTC	CASSHPAGYGYTF
TRBV24-1	.	TRBJ1-1	.	TGTGCCACCAGGGCCAGGGAGGGGTTGAACACTGAAGCTTTCTTT	CATRAREGLNTEAFF
TRBV9	TRBD2	TRBJ2-1	.	TGTGCCAGCAGCGTAGCTGCTAGCGGGGACAATGAGCAGTTCTTC	CASSVAASGDNEQFF
TRBV14	.	TRBJ2-3	.	TGTGCCAGCAGCCCTAACCCCTGGGAGACCAAGATCACAGATACGCAGTATTTT	CASSPNPWETKITDTQYF
TRBV7-9	.	TRBJ1-4	.	TGTGCCAGCAGCGCGTCTCAGGGGCTTGCCTATGAAAAACTGTTTTTT	CASSASQGLAYEKLFF
TRBV6-5	.	TRBJ2-3	.	TGTGCCAGCAAGGGGTTCAGCACAGATACGCAGTATTTT	CASKGFSTDTQYF
TRBV21-1	.	TRBJ1-6	.	TGTGCCAGCAGCATTCCCGGGACAGAGCATAATTCACCCCTCCACTTT	CASSIPGTEHNSPLHF
TRBV7-9	TRBD1	TRBJ1-4	once	TGTGCCAGCAGCTTAGGGTCCGGGACAGGAGGTGAAAAACTGTTTTTT	CASSLGSGTGGEKLFF
TRBV2	TRBD2	TRBJ2-1	.	TGTGCCAGCAGTGAAGGCCCGGGACTAGCGGGAGGAAGCTCCTACAATGAGCAGTTCTTC	CASSEGPGLAGGSSYNEQFF
TRBV9	.	TRBJ2-7	.	TGTGCCAGCAGCGTAGGAAACGGAGCCTACGAGCAGTACTTC	CASSVGNGAYEQYF
TRBV6-1	.	TRBJ1-1	.	TGTGCCAGCAGTGAAATGGGGGCGGCTGGCACTGAAGCTTTCTTT	CASSEMGAAGTEAFF
TRBV5-1	TRBD2	TRBJ2-1	.	TGCGCCAGCAGCCCCCCTCCGGGACTAGCGTACAATGAGCAGTTCTTC	CASSPPPGLAYNEQFF
TRBV6-5	TRBD1	TRBJ1-2	.	TGTGCCACCAGGCTGGACAGGGCAAGCTATGGCTACACCTTC	CATRLDRASYGYTF
TRBV6-2/TRBV6-3	TRBD2	TRBJ2-1	.	TGTGCCAGCAGCCATACTAGCGGGGGGCAAAGAGGGCAGTTCTTC	CASSHTSGGQRGQFF
TRBV19	TRBD2	TRBJ2-3	.	TGTGCCAGTAGTATCGGGTCGGGGGGGGATACGCAGTATTTT	CASSIGSGGDTQYF
TRBV18	.	TRBJ1-1	.	TGTGCCAGCTCAGCGGGCGGTGAAGCTTTCTTT	CASSAGGEAFF
TRBV13	TRBD1	TRBJ1-6	.	TGTGCCAGCAGCTTAGAGGGCCAGGGGGAATCACCCCTCCACTTT	CASSLEGQGESPLHF
TRBV4-1	TRBD2	TRBJ2-1	.	TGCGCCAGCAGCCAAGAATGGCTAGCGGGAGTTGGGGATGAGCAGTTCTTC	CASSQEWLAGVGDEQFF
TRBV30	.	TRBJ1-1	.	TGTGCCTGGACCAAAGGCCCTCGGGGGGGAACTGAAGCTTTCTTT	CAWTKGPRGGTEAFF